The clone carrying this TCR beta chain has only a few counts. The CDR3 has 18 residues. Trimming at V came to 4 bases and at J to 2 bases, leaving 10 bases not matched to a gene. The germline V gene has CDR1 MGHRA and CDR2 YSYEKL. Measured with immunoSEQ multiplex PCR; TCRdb has only the in-frame clones, and not every one. Of roughly 200,000 clones in the sample, roughly 76% were seen once. This entry comes from a study of blood T cell repertoires in COVID-19. The chain employs TRBV4-1 and TRBJ2-2; 10 positions agree with TRBD2. Sequences were obtained from peripheral blood. This receptor was identified in a woman aged 40 to 50 with COVID-19, enrolled during active disease. CDR3 sequence: CASSLGSAGGRNTGELFF. The DNA for the CDR3 is TGCGCCAGCAGCCTTGGGTCAGCGGGAGGGCGAAACACCGGGGAGCTGTTTTTT.